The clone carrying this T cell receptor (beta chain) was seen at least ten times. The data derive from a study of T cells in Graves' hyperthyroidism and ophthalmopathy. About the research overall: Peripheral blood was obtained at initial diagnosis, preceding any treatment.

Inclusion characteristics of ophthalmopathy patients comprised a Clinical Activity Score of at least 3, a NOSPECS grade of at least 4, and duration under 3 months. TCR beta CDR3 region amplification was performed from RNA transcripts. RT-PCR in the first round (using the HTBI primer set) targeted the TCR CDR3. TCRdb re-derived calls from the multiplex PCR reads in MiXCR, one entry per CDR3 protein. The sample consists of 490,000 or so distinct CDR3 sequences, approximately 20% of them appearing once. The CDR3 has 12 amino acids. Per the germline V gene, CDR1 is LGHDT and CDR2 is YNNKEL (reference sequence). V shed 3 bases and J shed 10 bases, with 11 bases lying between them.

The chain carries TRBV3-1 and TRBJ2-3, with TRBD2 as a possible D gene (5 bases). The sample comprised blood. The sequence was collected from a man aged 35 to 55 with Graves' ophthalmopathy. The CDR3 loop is CASSQGSSAQYF. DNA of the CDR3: TGTGCCAGCAGCCAGGGGAGCAGCGCGCAGTATTTT.